Listed below are T cell receptor beta chains from one sample, sequenced in a study of shared clonotypes between healthy human individuals. Here immunoSEQ multiplex PCR was the method, and the copy in TCRdb shows in-frame clones only, minus some. The sample contains some 1,100,000 clones, around 78% of which appear only once. The specimen sequenced was memory CD4+ T cells from PBMCs. The receptor source for this set is a man between 18 and 35 years old in good health. Some clones in this sample may be carry-over from other donors' samples. The CDR3 runs from the conserved cysteine through the conserved F or W. A D gene is named only where the DNA matches it firmly. Clone size is shown for a subset of rows, as once, few, many or a class of expanded clone.

>NA|NA|TRBV6-1|TRBJ1-2
CASTKDSNYGYTF
TGTGCCAGCACAAAGGACAGTAACTATGGCTACACCTTC
>many|NA|TRBV28|TRBJ1-5
CASTPSRGLNQPQHF
TGTGCCAGCACCCCGTCGAGGGGTCTCAATCAGCCCCAGCATTTT
>NA|NA|TRBV4-2|TRBJ1-6
CASSQALAGNSPLHF
TGTGCCAGCAGCCAAGCTCTCGCTGGGAATTCACCCCTCCACTTT
>NA|NA|TRBV19|TRBJ1-5
CASSTGYQPQHF
TGTGCCAGTAGTACAGGGTATCAGCCCCAGCATTTT
>NA|TRBD1|TRBV28|TRBJ2-7
CASRLTGKEQYF
TGTGCCAGCAGACTGACAGGGAAGGAGCAGTACTTC
>few|NA|TRBV5-6|TRBJ1-4
CASSLFDGTTNEKLFF
TGTGCCAGCAGCCTATTTGACGGGACAACTAATGAAAAACTGTTTTTT
>few|NA|TRBV2|TRBJ1-4
CASTSRDEKLFF
TGTGCCAGCACCAGTCGTGACGAAAAACTGTTTTTT
>NA|NA|TRBV20-1|TRBJ2-1
CSEGRYNEQFF
TGCAGTGAGGGGCGTTACAATGAGCAGTTCTTC
>NA|NA|TRBV7-9|TRBJ2-5
CASSLAGAGETQYF
TGTGCCAGCAGCTTAGCAGGGGCGGGGGAGACCCAGTACTTC
>NA|NA|TRBV7-3|TRBJ2-5
CASSLTGRGETQYF
TGTGCCAGCAGCTTAACCGGCAGGGGAGAGACCCAGTACTTC
>NA|NA|TRBV7-3|TRBJ2-5
CASSPSRDGTQYF
TGTGCCAGCAGCCCTAGCAGGGACGGGACCCAGTACTTC
>NA|NA|TRBV11-2|TRBJ2-3
CASSLGVDPRTDTQYF
TGTGCCAGCAGCTTAGGAGTTGACCCCCGCACAGATACGCAGTATTTT
>NA|NA|TRBV4-1|TRBJ2-7
CASRHGGLGNSSYEQYF
TGCGCCAGCAGACATGGGGGGCTGGGGAACTCTTCCTACGAGCAGTACTTC
>NA|NA|TRBV7-2|TRBJ2-3
CASSFMGATDTQYF
TGTGCCAGCAGCTTTATGGGGGCGACAGATACGCAGTATTTT
>NA|TRBD1|TRBV28|TRBJ1-1
CASSTGVLEAFF
TGTGCCAGCAGTACAGGGGTCCTTGAAGCTTTCTTT
>NA|NA|TRBV7-2|TRBJ2-2
CASSLGRSMVGELFF
TGTGCCAGCAGCTTAGGCAGGTCTATGGTCGGGGAGCTGTTTTTT
>NA|NA|TRBV6-1|TRBJ2-7
CASSEGGASYVLSYEQYF
TGTGCCAGCAGTGAAGGGGGGGCCTCCTATGTTTTATCCTACGAGCAGTACTTC
>NA|NA|TRBV5-4|TRBJ2-7
CASSLSSIHEQYF
TGTGCCAGCAGCCTCTCCTCCATCCACGAGCAGTACTTC
>once|NA|TRBV5-1|TRBJ1-1
CASSLQIFNTEAFF
TGCGCCAGCAGCTTGCAGATATTTAACACTGAAGCTTTCTTT
>NA|TRBD2|TRBV15|TRBJ2-1
CATSRDSVAGGWQFF
TGTGCCACCAGCAGAGATTCAGTAGCGGGAGGATGGCAGTTCTTC
>once|NA|TRBV11-3|TRBJ2-2
CASRGPNTGELFF
TGTGCCAGCAGGGGCCCGAACACCGGGGAGCTGTTTTTT
>NA|TRBD2|TRBV27|TRBJ2-7
CASMLWLAGSEQYF
TGTGCCAGCATGTTATGGCTAGCGGGAAGCGAGCAGTACTTC
>NA|TRBD2|TRBV5-1|TRBJ2-1
CASSLSPSGISNEQFF
TGCGCCAGCAGCTTGTCCCCTAGCGGGATTTCGAATGAGCAGTTCTTC
>NA|TRBD1|TRBV4-3|TRBJ2-7
CASSQATGDEQYF
TGCGCCAGCAGCCAAGCCACAGGGGACGAGCAGTACTTC
>NA|NA|TRBV7-3|TRBJ2-3
CASSLSRDSADTQYF
TGTGCCAGCAGCCTAAGCCGGGACTCCGCAGATACGCAGTATTTT
>once|NA|TRBV1|TRBJ2-3
CTSSQPGQGETDTQYF
TGCACCAGCAGCCAGCCGGGACAGGGGGAGACAGATACGCAGTATTTT
>NA|TRBD2|TRBV5-6|TRBJ2-3
CASSLPLASSTDTQYF
TGTGCCAGCAGCTTGCCACTAGCGAGCTCCACAGATACGCAGTATTTT
>NA|TRBD2|TRBV10-1|TRBJ2-7
CASSERSSGTYEQYF
TGCGCCAGCAGTGAGCGGTCTAGCGGAACCTACGAGCAGTACTTC
>few|TRBD1|TRBV18|TRBJ1-1
CASSPDRGRPMNTEAFF
TGTGCCAGCTCACCAGACAGGGGCCGGCCCATGAACACTGAAGCTTTCTTT
>NA|NA|TRBV10-2|TRBJ2-5
CAVTRDKTVPPSPETQYF
TGCGCCGTCACTCGGGACAAGACAGTACCGCCATCCCCAGAGACCCAGTACTTC
>NA|NA|TRBV7-2|TRBJ1-5
CASSLVGRGNQPQHF
TGTGCCAGCAGCTTAGTCGGCAGGGGAAATCAGCCCCAGCATTTT
>NA|NA|TRBV14|TRBJ1-1
CASSLTGYSPLNTEAFF
TGTGCCAGCAGCTTAACAGGGTATAGTCCCCTGAACACTGAAGCTTTCTTT
>NA|TRBD1|TRBV28|TRBJ2-7
CASSSLPTPWTGGQSYEQYF
TGTGCCAGCAGTTCACTCCCAACACCCTGGACAGGGGGTCAAAGTTACGAGCAGTACTTC
>NA|TRBD1|TRBV7-2|TRBJ1-4
CASSAQGGVAEKLFF
TGTGCCAGCAGCGCGCAGGGGGGGGTTGCTGAAAAACTGTTTTTT
>NA|TRBD1|TRBV11-2|TRBJ1-6
CASSVRTGTESPLHF
TGTGCCAGCAGCGTGCGGACAGGGACGGAATCACCCCTCCACTTT
>NA|NA|TRBV19|TRBJ2-5
CASRGGETQYF
TGTGCCAGTAGGGGGGGAGAGACCCAGTACTTC
>NA|NA|TRBV5-1|TRBJ1-1
CASSTTRKNTEAFF
TGCGCCAGCAGCACTACTCGGAAGAACACTGAAGCTTTCTTT
>NA|NA|TRBV28|TRBJ1-5
CASSRGTAYGPQHF
TGTGCCAGCAGCCGAGGGACGGCATATGGCCCCCAGCATTTT
>NA|NA|TRBV10-3|TRBJ2-7
CAISEGAGGRYEQYF
TGTGCCATCAGTGAGGGGGCCGGGGGGCGCTACGAGCAGTACTTC
>NA|TRBD2|TRBV19|TRBJ2-1
CASSKAELAGDRQFF
TGTGCCAGTAGTAAAGCAGAACTAGCGGGAGATCGACAGTTCTTC
>NA|TRBD2|TRBV7-9|TRBJ2-7
CASSSGTSGRAYEQYF
TGTGCCAGCAGCTCCGGGACTAGCGGGAGGGCCTACGAGCAGTACTTC
>NA|TRBD1|TRBV27|TRBJ1-2
CASSLTPGQIYGYTF
TGTGCCAGCAGTTTAACCCCGGGACAGATCTATGGCTACACCTTC
>NA|TRBD2|TRBV7-2|TRBJ2-4
CASSRLAGVGKNIQYF
TGTGCCAGCAGCCGTCTAGCGGGAGTAGGAAAAAACATTCAGTACTTC
>NA|NA|TRBV19|TRBJ1-5
CASSAWSGGQPQHF
TGTGCCAGTAGTGCCTGGTCCGGGGGTCAGCCCCAGCATTTT
>NA|NA|TRBV5-1|TRBJ2-1
CASSFGRSSYNEQFF
TGCGCCAGCAGCTTTGGCCGGAGCTCCTACAATGAGCAGTTCTTC
>NA|NA|TRBV5-1|TRBJ2-1
CASAEGGAGYNEQFF
TGCGCCAGCGCGGAGGGGGGCGCGGGTTACAATGAGCAGTTCTTC